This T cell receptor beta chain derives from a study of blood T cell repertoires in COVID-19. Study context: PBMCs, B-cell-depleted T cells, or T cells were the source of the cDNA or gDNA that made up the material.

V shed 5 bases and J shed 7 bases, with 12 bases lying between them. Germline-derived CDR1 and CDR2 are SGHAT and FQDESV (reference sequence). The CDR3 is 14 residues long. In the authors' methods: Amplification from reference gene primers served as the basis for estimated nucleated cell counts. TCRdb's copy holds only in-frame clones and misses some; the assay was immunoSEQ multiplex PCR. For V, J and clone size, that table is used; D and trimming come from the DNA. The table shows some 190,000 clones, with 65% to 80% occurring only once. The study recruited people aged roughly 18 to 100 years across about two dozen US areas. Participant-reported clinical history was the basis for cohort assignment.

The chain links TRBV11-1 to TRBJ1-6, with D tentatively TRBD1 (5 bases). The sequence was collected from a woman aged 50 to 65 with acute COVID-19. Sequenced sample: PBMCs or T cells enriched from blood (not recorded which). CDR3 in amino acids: CASSITGPNSPLHF. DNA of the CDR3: TGTGCCAGCAGCATAACAGGACCAAATTCACCCCTCCACTTT.